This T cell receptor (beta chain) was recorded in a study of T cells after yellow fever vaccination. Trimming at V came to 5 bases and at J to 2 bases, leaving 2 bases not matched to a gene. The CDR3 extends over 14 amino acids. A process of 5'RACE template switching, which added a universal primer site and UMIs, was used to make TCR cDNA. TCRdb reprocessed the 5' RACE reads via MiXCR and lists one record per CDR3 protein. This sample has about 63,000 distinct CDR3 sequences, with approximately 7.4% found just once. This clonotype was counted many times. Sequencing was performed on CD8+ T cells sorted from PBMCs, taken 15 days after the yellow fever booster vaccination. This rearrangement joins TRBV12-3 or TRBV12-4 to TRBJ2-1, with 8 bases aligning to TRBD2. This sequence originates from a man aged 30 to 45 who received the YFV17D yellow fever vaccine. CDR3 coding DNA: TGTGCCAGCAGTCGGGAGGGGGCCTACAATGAGCAGTTCTTC. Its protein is CASSREGAYNEQFF.